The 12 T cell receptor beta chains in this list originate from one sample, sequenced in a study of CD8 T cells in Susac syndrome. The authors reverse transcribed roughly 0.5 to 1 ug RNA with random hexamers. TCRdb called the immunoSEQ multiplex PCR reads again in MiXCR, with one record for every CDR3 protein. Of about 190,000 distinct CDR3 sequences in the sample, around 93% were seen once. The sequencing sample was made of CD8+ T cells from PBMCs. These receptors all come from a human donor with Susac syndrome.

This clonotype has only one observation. The CDR3 loop reads CASSLGGGGLDTQYF. CDR3 sequence (DNA): TGTGCCAGCAGCTTAGGAGGGGGGGGCCTGGATACGCAGTATTTT. The V and J genes are TRBV7-9 and TRBJ2-3; D possibly corresponds to TRBD2 (7 bases). Deletions cut 1 base from V and 6 bases from J, with 14 bases between. Germline-derived CDR1 and CDR2 are SEHNR and FQNEAQ (reference sequence). This CDR3 is built from 15 residues.

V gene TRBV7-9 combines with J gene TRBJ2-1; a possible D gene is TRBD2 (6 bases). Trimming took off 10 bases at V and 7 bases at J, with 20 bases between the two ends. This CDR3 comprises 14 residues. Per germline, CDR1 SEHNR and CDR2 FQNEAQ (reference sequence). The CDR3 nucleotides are TGTGCCACTTACCGGGAGTTCATTGGGAATGAGCAGTTCTTC. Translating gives CATYREFIGNEQFF. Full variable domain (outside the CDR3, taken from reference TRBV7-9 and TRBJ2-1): DTGVSQNPRHKITKRGQNVTFRCDPISEHNRLYWYRQTLGQGPEFLTYFQNEAQLEKSRLLSDRFSAERPKGSFSTLEIQRTEQGDSAMYLCATYREFIGNEQFFGPGTRLTVL.

The CDR3 is CAWSVVGSPLHF. CDR3 in DNA: TGTGCCTGGAGTGTAGTTGGGTCACCCCTCCACTTT. The chain is built from TRBV30 and TRBJ1-6, with D unclear. V lost 0 bases, J lost 10 bases, and 7 bases lay in between. Germline CDR1 GTSNPN, CDR2 SVGIG (reference sequence). The CDR3 totals 12 residues.

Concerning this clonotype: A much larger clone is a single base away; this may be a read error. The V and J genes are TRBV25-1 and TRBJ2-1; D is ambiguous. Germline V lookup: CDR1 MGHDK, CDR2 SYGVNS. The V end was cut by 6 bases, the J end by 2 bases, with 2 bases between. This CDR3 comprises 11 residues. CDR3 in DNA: TGTGCCAGCAGCACCTACAATGAGCAGTTCTTC. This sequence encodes CASSTYNEQFF.

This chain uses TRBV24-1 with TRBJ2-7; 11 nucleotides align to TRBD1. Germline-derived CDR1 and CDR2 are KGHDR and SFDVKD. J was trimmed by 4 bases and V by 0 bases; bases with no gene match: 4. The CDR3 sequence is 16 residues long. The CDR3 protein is CATSDLPGQGGYEQYF. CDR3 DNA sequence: TGTGCCACCAGTGATTTGCCGGGACAGGGGGGGTACGAGCAGTACTTC.

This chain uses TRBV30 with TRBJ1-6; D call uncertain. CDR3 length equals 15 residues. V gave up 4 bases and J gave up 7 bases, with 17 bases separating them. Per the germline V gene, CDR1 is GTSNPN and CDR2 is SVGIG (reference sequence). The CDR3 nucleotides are TGTGCCTGGACCCCCATTACGGCCGAAAATTCACCCCTCCACTTT. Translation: CAWTPITAENSPLHF. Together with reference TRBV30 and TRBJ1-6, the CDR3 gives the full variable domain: SQTIHQWPATLVQPVGSPLSLECTVEGTSNPNLYWYRQAAGRGLQLLFYSVGIGQISSEVPQNLSASRPQDRQFILSSKKLLLSDSGFYLCAWTPITAENSPLHFGNGTRLTVT.

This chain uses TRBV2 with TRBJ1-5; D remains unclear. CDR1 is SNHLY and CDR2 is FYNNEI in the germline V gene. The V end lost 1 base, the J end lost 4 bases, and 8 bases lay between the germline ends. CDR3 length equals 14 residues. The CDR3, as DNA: TGTGCCAGCAGTGAAGGCTCAGCAAATCAGCCCCAGCATTTT. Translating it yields CASSEGSANQPQHF.

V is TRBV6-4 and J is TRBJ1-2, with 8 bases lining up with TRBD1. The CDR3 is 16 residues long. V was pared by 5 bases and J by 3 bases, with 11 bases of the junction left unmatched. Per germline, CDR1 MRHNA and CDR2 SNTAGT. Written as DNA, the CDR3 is TGTGCCAGCAGTCCTGACGCAGGGGGCGGCTACTATGGCTACACCTTC. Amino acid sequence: CASSPDAGGGYYGYTF.

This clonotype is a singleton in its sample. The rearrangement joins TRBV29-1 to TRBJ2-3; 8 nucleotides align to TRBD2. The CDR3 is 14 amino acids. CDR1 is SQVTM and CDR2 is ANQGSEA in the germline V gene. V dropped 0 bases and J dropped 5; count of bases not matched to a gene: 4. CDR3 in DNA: TGCAGCGTTGAAGATCGGGAGGGACTAGATACGCAGTATTTT. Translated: CSVEDREGLDTQYF.

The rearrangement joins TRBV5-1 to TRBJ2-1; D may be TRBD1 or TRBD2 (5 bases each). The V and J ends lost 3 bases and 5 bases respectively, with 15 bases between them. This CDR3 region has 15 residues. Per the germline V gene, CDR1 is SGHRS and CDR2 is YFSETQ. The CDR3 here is CASSWSGGNNNEQFF. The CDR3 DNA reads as TGCGCCAGCAGCTGGTCTGGGGGAAATAACAATGAGCAGTTCTTC.

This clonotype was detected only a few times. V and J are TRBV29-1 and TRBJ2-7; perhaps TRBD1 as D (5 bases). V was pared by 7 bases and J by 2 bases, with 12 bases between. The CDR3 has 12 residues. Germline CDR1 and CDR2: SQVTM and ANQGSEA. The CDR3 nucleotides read TGCAGCGCCAAAACAGGACCCTACGAGCAGTACTTC. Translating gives CSAKTGPYEQYF.

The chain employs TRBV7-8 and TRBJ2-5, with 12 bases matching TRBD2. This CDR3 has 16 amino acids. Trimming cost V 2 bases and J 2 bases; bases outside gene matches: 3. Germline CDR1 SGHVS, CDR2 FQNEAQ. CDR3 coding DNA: TGTGCCAGCAGCTTATCTACTAGCGGGGGGCAAGAGACCCAGTACTTC. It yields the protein CASSLSTSGGQETQYF. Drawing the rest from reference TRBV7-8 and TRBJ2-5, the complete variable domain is GAGVSQSPRYKVAKRGQDVALRCDPISGHVSLFWYQQALGQGPEFLTYFQNEAQLDKSGLPSDRFFAERPEGSVSTLKIQRTQQEDSAVYLCASSLSTSGGQETQYFGPGTRLLVL.